This paragraph reports one TCR beta chain. These data are taken from a study of blood T cell repertoires in COVID-19. Trimming took off 5 bases at V and 3 bases at J, with 14 bases between the two ends. Per germline, CDR1 LNHDA and CDR2 SQIVND (reference sequence). This CDR3 region has 15 residues. The method was immunoSEQ multiplex PCR; TCRdb's version includes in-frame clones alone and lacks a portion of them. The table includes fewer than 250,000 clones, 70% to 90% detected once. The origin of this receptor is a woman under 30 who had recovered from COVID-19. The material sequenced was PBMCs or T cells enriched from blood (not recorded which). The gene calls are TRBV19 and TRBJ1-3, with D perhaps matching TRBD1 (5 bases). The DNA for the CDR3 is TGTGCCAGTAGTCCGACTGGGGCAAATGGAAACACCATATATTTT. It specifies CASSPTGANGNTIYF.